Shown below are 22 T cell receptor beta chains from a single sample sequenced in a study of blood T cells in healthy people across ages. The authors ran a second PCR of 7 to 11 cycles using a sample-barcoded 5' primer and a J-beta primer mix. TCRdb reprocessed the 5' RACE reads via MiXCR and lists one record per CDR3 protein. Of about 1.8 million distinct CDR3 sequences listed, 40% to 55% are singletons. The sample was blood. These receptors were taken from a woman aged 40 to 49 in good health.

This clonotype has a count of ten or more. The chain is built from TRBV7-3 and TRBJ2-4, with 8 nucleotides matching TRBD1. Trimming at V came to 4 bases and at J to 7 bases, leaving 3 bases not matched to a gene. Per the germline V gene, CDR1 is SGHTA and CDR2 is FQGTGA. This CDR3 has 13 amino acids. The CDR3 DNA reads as TGTGCCAGCAGCTCTGGACAGGGCAACATTCAGTACTTC. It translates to CASSSGQGNIQYF.

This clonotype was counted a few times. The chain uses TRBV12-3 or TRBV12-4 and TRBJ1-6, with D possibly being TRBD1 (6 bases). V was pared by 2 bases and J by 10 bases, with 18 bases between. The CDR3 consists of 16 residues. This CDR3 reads CASSLLPQGTRSPLHF. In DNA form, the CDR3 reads TGTGCCAGCAGTTTACTCCCCCAGGGGACTCGGTCACCCCTCCACTTT.

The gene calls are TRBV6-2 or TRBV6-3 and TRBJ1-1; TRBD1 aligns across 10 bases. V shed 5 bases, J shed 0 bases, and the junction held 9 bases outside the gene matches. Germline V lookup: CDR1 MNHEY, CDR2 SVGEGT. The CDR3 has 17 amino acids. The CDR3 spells CASSPRDRGTMNTEAFF. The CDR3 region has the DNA TGTGCCAGCAGTCCCCGGGACAGGGGAACTATGAACACTGAAGCTTTCTTT.

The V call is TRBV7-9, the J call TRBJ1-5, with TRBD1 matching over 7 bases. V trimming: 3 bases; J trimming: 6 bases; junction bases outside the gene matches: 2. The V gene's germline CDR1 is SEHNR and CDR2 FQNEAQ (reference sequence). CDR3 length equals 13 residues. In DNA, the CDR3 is TGTGCCAGCAGCTTTGACAGGGCTCAGCCCCAGCATTTT. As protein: CASSFDRAQPQHF. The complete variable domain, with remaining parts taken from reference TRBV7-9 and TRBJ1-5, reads DTGVSQNPRHKITKRGQNVTFRCDPISEHNRLYWYRQTLGQGPEFLTYFQNEAQLEKSRLLSDRFSAERPKGSFSTLEIQRTEQGDSAMYLCASSFDRAQPQHFGDGTRLSIL.

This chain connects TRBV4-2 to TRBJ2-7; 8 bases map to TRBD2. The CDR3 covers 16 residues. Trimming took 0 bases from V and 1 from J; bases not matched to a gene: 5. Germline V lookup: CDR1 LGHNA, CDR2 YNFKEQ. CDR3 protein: CASSQDMAGGSYEQYF. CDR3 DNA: TGTGCCAGCAGCCAAGATATGGCGGGGGGTTCCTACGAGCAGTACTTC.

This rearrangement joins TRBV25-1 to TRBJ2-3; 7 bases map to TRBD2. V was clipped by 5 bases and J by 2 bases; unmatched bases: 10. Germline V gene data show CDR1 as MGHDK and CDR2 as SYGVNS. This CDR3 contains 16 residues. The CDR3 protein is CASSLRGGGITDTQYF. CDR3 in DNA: TGTGCCAGCAGTTTACGGGGCGGGGGTATCACAGATACGCAGTATTTT.

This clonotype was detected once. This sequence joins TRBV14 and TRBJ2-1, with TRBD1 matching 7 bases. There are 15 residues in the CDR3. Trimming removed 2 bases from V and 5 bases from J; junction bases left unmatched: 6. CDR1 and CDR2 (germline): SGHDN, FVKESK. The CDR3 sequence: CASSQLPQGDNEQFF. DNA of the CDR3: TGTGCCAGCAGCCAACTCCCCCAGGGGGACAATGAGCAGTTCTTC.

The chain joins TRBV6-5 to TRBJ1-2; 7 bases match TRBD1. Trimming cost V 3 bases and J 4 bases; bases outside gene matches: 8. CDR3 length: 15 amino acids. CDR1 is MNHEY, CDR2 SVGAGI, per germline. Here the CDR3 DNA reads TGTGCCAGCAGTTATTCGACAGGGATTCCCTATGGCTACACCTTC. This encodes CASSYSTGIPYGYTF.

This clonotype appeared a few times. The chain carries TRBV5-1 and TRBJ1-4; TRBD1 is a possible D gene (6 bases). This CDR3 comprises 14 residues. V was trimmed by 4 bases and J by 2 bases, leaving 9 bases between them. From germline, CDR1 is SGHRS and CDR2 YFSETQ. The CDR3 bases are TGCGCCAGCAGCGTGGACAGCACTAATGAAAAACTGTTTTTT. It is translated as CASSVDSTNEKLFF.

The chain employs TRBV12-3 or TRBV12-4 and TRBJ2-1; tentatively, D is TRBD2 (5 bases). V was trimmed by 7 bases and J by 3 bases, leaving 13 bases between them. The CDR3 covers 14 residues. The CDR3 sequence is CASKKVAYYNEQFF. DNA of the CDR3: TGTGCCAGCAAAAAAGTAGCGTACTACAATGAGCAGTTCTTC.

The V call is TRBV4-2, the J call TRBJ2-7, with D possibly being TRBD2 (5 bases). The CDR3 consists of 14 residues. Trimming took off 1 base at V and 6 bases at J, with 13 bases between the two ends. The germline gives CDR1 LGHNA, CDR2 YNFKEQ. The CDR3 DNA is TGTGCCAGCAGCCAAGGCTTTCTAGCCGCCGAGCAGTACTTC. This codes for CASSQGFLAAEQYF.

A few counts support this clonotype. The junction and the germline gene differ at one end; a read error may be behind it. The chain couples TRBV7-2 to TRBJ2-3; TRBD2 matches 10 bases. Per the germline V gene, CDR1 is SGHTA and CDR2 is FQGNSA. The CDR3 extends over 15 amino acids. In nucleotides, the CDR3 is TGTGCTAGCAGCTTAACCCTAGCGGGGGCAGATACGCAGTATTTT. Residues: CASSLTLAGADTQYF.

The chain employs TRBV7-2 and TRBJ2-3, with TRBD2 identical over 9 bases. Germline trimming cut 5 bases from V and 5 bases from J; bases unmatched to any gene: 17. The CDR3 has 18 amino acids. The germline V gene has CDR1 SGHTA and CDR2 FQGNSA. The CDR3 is CASSERFRGGGARDTQYF. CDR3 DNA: TGTGCCAGCAGCGAACGCTTTAGGGGCGGGGGGGCCAGAGATACGCAGTATTTT.

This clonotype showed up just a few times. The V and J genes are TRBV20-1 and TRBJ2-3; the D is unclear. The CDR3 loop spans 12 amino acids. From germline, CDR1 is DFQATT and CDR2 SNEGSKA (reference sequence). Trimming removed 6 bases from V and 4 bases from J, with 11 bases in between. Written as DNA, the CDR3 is TGCAGTGCGGGTGGGATTCCAGATACGCAGTATTTT. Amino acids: CSAGGIPDTQYF.

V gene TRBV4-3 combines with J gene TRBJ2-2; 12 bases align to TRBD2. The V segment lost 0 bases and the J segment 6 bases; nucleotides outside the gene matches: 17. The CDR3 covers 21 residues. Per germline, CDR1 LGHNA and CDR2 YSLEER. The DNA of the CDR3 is TGCGCCAGCAGCCAAGATCAGCTAGAGGCTAGCGGGGGGGCCCCGGCCGGGGAGCTGTTTTTT. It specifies CASSQDQLEASGGAPAGELFF.

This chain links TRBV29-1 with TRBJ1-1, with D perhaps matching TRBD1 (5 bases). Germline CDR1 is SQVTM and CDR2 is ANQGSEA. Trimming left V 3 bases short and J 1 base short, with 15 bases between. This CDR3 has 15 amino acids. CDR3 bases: TGCAGCGTTGATGTTCTGGGGGTCGGGAACACTGAAGCTTTCTTT. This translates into CSVDVLGVGNTEAFF. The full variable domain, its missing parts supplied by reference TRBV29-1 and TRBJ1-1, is SAVISQKPSRDICQRGTSLTIQCQVDSQVTMMFWYRQQPGQSLTLIATANQGSEATYESGFVIDKFPISRPNLTFSTLTVSNMSPEDSSIYLCSVDVLGVGNTEAFFGQGTRLTVV.

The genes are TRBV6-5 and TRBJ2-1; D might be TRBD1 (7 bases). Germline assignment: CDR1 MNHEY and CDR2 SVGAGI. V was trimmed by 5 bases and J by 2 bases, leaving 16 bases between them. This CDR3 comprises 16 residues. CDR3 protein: CASSRSGGSAYNEQFF. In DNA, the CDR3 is TGTGCCAGCAGTAGGTCAGGGGGGAGCGCCTACAATGAGCAGTTCTTC.

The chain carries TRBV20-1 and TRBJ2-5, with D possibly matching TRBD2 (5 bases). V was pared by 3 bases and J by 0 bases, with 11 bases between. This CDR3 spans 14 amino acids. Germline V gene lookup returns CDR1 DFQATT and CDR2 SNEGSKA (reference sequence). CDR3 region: CSASGDYHQETQYF. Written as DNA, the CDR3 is TGCAGTGCTAGTGGTGACTACCACCAAGAGACCCAGTACTTC.

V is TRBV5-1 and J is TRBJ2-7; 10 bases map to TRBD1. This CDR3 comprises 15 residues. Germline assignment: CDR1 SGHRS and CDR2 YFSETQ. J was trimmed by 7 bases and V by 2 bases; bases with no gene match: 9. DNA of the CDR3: TGCGCCAGCAGCTTACGGGACAGGGGCGGCAATGAGCAGTACTTC. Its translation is CASSLRDRGGNEQYF.

The CDR3 sequence is CAIRASGGLADTQYF. The CDR3 bases are TGTGCCATCAGGGCTAGCGGGGGTCTAGCAGATACGCAGTATTTT. The chain carries TRBV10-3 and TRBJ2-3; 10 positions agree with TRBD2. J was trimmed by 4 bases and V by 6 bases; bases with no gene match: 7. CDR1 is ENHRY, CDR2 SYGVKD, per germline. CDR3 length: 15 residues.

The CDR3: CASSLPSGRKDTQYF. CDR3 sequence (DNA): TGTGCCAGCAGTTTACCTAGCGGGCGAAAAGATACGCAGTATTTT. The chain links TRBV28 to TRBJ2-3; 8 bases are a match to TRBD2. V dropped 2 bases and J dropped 5; count of bases not matched to a gene: 6. The CDR3 has 15 amino acids. Germline loops: CDR1 MDHEN, CDR2 SYDVKM. The full variable domain, with the rest looked up from reference TRBV28 and TRBJ2-3, is DVKVTQSSRYLVKRTGEKVFLECVQDMDHENMFWYRQDPGLGLRLIYFSYDVKMKEKGDIPEGYSVSREKKERFSLILESASTNQTSMYLCASSLPSGRKDTQYFGPGTRLTVL.

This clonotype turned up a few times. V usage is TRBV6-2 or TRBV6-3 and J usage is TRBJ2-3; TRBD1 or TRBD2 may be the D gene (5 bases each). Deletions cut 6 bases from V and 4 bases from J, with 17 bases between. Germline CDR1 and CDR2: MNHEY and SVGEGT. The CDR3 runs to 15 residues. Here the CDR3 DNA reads TGTGCCAGCAGCTATCGGCCCCAGGGACCAGATACGCAGTATTTT. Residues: CASSYRPQGPDTQYF.